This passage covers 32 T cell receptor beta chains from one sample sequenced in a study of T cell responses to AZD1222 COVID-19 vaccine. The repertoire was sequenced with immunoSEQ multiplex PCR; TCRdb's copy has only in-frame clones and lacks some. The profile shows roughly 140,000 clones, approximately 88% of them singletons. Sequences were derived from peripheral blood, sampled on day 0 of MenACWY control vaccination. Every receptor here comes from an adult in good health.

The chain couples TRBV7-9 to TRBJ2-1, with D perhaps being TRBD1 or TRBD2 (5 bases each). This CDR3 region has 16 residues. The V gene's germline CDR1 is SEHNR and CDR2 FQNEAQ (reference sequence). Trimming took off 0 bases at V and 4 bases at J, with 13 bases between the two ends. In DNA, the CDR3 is TGTGCCAGCAGCTTAGCGGTGGGGGAGAGTTACAATGAGCAGTTCTTC. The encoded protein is CASSLAVGESYNEQFF.

CDR3 amino acids: CASSRLAQGAETQYF. DNA of the CDR3: TGTGCCAGCAGCCGCCTCGCACAGGGGGCCGAGACCCAGTACTTC. The chain links TRBV7-3 to TRBJ2-5, with TRBD1 identical over 9 bases. The CDR3 has 15 residues. Germline loops: CDR1 SGHTA, CDR2 FQGTGA. Trimming removed 5 bases from V and 5 bases from J; junction bases left unmatched: 9.

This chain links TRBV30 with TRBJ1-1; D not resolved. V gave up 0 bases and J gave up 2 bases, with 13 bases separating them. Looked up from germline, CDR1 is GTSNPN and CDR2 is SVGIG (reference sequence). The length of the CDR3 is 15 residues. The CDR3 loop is CAWSVVYLKNTEAFF. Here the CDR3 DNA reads TGTGCCTGGAGTGTAGTGTACTTAAAAAACACTGAAGCTTTCTTT.

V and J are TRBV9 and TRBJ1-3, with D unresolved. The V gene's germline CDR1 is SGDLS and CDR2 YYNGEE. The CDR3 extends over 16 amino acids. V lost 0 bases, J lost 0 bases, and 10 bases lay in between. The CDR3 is CASSVGLPISGNTIYF. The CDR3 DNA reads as TGTGCCAGCAGCGTAGGCCTCCCCATCTCTGGAAACACCATATATTTT.

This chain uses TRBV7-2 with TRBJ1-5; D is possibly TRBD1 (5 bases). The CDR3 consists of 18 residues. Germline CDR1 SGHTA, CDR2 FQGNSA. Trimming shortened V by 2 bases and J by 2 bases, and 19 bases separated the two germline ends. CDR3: CASSLNRGQAKGNQPQHF. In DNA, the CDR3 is TGTGCCAGCAGCTTAAACCGGGGCCAGGCCAAGGGCAATCAGCCCCAGCATTTT.

The CDR3 spells CASSFAAGISYEQYF. The CDR3 nucleotides are TGTGCCAGCAGTTTTGCTGCGGGGATTTCCTACGAGCAGTACTTC. The rearrangement links TRBV6-2 or TRBV6-3 to TRBJ2-7; D is perhaps TRBD2 (6 bases). Germline assignment: CDR1 MNHEY and CDR2 SVGEGT. The ends were cut back, 4 bases at V and 1 base at J, with 14 bases in the middle. The CDR3 has 15 amino acids.

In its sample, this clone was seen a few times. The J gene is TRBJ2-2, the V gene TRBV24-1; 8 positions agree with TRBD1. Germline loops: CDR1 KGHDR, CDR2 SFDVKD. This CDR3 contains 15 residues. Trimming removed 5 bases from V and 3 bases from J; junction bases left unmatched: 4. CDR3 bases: TGTGCCACCAGTGTTCCGGGACAGGACACCGGGGAGCTGTTTTTT. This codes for CATSVPGQDTGELFF.

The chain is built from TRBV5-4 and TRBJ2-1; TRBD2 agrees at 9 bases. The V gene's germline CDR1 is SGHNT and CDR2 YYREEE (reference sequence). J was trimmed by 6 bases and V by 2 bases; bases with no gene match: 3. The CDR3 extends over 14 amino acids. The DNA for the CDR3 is TGTGCCAGCAGCTTAGCGGGGGGTCTCAATGAGCAGTTCTTC. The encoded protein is CASSLAGGLNEQFF.

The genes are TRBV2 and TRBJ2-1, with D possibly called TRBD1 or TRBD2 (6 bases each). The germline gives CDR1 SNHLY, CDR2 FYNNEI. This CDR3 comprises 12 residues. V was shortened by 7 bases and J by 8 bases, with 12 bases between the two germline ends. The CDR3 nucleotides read TGTGCCAGCACCGGAAGGGGGGATGAGCAGTTCTTC. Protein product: CASTGRGDEQFF.

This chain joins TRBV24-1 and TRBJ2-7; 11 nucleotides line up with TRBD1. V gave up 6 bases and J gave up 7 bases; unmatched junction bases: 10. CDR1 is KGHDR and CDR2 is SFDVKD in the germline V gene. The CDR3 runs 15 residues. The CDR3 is CATSLTGQGVREQYF. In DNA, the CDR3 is TGTGCCACCAGTCTCACGGGACAGGGGGTGCGGGAGCAGTACTTC.

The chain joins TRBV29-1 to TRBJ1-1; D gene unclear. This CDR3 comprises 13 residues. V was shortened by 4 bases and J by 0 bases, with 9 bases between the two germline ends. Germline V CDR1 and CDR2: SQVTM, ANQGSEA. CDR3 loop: CSVVDGLNTEAFF. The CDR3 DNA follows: TGCAGCGTTGTTGACGGCTTGAACACTGAAGCTTTCTTT.

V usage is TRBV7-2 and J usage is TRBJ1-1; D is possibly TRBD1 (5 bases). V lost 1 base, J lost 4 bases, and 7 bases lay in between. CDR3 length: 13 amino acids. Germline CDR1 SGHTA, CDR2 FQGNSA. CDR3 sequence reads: CASSLDGGTEAFF. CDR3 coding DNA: TGTGCCAGCAGCTTAGACGGGGGCACTGAAGCTTTCTTT. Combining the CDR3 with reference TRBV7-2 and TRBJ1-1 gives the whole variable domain GAGVSQSPSNKVTEKGKDVELRCDPISGHTALYWYRQSLGQGLEFLIYFQGNSAPDKSGLPSDRFSAERTGGSVSTLTIQRTQQEDSAVYLCASSLDGGTEAFFGQGTRLTVV.

This chain's CDR3 is CASSAHPGTSGSGGSYEQYF. The CDR3, as DNA: TGTGCCAGCAGCGCCCACCCCGGGACTAGCGGGAGCGGCGGATCCTACGAGCAGTACTTC. The chain is built from TRBV3-1 (or the pseudogene TRBV3-2) and TRBJ2-7; TRBD2 matches 14 bases. This CDR3 has 20 amino acids. Germline V CDR1 and CDR2: LGHDT, YNNKEL (reference sequence). With 5 bases clipped from V and 1 base from J, the junction kept 16 bases outside the gene matches.

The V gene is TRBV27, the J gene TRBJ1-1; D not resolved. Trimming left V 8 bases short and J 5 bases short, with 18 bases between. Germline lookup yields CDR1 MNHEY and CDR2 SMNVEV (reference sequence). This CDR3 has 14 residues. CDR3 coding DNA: TGTGCCAGCGGTATTGAAGGGAGTTGGACTGAAGCTTTCTTT. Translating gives CASGIEGSWTEAFF.

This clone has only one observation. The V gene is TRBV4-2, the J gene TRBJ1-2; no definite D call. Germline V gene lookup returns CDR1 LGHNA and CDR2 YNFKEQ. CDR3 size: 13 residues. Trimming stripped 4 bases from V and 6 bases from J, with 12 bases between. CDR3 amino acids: CASSPARENGYTF. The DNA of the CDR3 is TGTGCCAGCAGCCCGGCACGTGAAAATGGCTACACCTTC.

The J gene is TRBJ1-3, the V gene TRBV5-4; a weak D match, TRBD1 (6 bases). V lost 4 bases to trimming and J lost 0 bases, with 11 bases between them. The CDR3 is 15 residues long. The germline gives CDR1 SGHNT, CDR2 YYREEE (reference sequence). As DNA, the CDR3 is TGTGCCAGCAGCCATTTGGACAGCTCTGGAAACACCATATATTTT. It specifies CASSHLDSSGNTIYF.

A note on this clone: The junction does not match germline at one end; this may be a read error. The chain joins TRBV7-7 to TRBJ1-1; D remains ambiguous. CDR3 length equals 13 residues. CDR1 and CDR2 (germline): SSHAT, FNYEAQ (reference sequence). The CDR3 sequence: CASSLELNTEAFF. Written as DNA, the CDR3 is TGTGCTAGCAGCTTAGAGTTGAACACTGAAGCTTTCTTT.

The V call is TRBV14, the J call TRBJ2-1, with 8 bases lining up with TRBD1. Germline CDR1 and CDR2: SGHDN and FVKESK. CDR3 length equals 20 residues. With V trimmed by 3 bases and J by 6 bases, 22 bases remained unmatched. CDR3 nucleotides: TGTGCCAGCAGCCATCACCCCTGGGAGTTTTCCGTAGACAGGGGCAATGAGCAGTTCTTC. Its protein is CASSHHPWEFSVDRGNEQFF.

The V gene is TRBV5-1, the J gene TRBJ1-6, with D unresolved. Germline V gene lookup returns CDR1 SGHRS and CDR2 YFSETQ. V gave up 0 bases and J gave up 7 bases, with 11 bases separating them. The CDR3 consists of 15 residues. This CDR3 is CASSLAEGTNSPLHF. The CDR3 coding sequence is TGCGCCAGCAGCTTGGCCGAGGGTACCAATTCACCCCTCCACTTT.

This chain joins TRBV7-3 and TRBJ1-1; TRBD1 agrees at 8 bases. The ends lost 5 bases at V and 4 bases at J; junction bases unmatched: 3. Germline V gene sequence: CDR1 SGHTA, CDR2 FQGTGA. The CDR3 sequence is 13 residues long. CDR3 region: CASSRTGSTEAFF. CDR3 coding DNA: TGTGCCAGCAGCCGGACAGGGTCCACTGAAGCTTTCTTT.

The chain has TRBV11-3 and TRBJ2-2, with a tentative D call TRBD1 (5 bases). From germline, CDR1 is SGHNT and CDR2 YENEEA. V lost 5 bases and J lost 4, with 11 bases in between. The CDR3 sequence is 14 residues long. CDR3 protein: CASSPLTVTGELFF. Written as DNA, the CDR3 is TGTGCCAGCAGCCCGTTGACAGTCACCGGGGAGCTGTTTTTT.

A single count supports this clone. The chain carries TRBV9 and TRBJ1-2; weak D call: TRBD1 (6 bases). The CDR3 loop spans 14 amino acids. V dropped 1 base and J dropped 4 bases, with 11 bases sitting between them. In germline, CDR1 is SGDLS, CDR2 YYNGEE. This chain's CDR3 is CASSVRGAVYGYTF. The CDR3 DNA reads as TGTGCCAGCAGCGTACGGGGGGCAGTCTATGGCTACACCTTC.

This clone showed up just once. CDR3 sequence reads: CASSLEEGTEAFF. Written as DNA, the CDR3 is TGTGCCAGCAGCTTAGAAGAGGGCACTGAAGCTTTCTTT. The chain combines TRBV5-5 with TRBJ1-1; no reliable D call. Germline CDR1 reads SGHKS; CDR2 reads YYEKEE (reference sequence). This CDR3 contains 13 residues. V dropped 2 bases and J dropped 4 bases, with 9 bases sitting between them.

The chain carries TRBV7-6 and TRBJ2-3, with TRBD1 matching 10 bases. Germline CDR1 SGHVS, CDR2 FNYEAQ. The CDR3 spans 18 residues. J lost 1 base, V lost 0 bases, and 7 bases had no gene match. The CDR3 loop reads CASSLAGWGTGGTDTQYF. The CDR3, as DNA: TGTGCCAGCAGCTTAGCGGGATGGGGGACAGGGGGCACAGATACGCAGTATTTT. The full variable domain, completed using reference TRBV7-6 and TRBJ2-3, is GAGVSQSPRYKVTKRGQDVALRCDPISGHVSLYWYRQALGQGPEFLTYFNYEAQQDKSGLPNDRFSAERPEGSISTLTIQRTEQRDSAMYRCASSLAGWGTGGTDTQYFGPGTRLTVL.

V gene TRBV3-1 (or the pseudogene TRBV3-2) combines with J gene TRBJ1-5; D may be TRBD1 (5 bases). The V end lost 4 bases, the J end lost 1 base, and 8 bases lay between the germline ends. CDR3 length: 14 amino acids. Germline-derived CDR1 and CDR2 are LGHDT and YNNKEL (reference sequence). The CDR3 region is CASSPPGSNQPQHF. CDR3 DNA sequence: TGTGCCAGCAGCCCCCCAGGGAGCAATCAGCCCCAGCATTTT.

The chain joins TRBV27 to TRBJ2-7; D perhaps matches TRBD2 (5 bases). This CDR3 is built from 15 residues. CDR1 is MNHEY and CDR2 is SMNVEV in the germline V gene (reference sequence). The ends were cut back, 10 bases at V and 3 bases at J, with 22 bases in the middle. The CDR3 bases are TGTGCCATCCCTTTCCCAGGAGGCGAAAACTACGAGCAGTACTTC. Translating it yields CAIPFPGGENYEQYF.

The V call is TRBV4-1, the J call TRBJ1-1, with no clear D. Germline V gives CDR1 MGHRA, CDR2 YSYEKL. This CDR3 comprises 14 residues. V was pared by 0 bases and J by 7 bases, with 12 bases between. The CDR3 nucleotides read TGCGCCAGCAGCCAAGATTTAAGGTGGAGTGAAGCTTTCTTT. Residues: CASSQDLRWSEAFF.

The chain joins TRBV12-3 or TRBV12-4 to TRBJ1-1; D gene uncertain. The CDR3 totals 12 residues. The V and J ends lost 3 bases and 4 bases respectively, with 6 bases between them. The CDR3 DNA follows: TGTGCCAGCAGTTTTTGGGGCACTGAAGCTTTCTTT. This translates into CASSFWGTEAFF.

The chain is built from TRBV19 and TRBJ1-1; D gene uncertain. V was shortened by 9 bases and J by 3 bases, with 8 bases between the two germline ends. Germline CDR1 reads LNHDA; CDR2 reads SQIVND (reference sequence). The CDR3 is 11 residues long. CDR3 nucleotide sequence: TGTGCCAGCGTAGGCGACACTGAAGCTTTCTTT. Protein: CASVGDTEAFF.

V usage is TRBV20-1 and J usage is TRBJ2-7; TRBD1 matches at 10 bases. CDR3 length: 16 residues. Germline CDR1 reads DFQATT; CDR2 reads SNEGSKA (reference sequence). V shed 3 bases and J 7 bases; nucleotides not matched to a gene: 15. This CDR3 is CSASGARTGGSWEQYF. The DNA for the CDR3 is TGCAGTGCTAGTGGCGCCCGGACAGGGGGATCGTGGGAGCAGTACTTC.

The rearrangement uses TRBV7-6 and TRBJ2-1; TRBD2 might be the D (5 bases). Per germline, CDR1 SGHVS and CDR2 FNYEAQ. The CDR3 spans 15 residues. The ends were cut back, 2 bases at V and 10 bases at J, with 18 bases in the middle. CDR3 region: CASSLFSVVRREQFF. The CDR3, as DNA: TGTGCCAGCAGCTTATTTTCTGTTGTACGGAGGGAGCAGTTCTTC. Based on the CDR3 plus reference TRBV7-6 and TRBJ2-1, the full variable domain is GAGVSQSPRYKVTKRGQDVALRCDPISGHVSLYWYRQALGQGPEFLTYFNYEAQQDKSGLPNDRFSAERPEGSISTLTIQRTEQRDSAMYRCASSLFSVVRREQFFGPGTRLTVL.

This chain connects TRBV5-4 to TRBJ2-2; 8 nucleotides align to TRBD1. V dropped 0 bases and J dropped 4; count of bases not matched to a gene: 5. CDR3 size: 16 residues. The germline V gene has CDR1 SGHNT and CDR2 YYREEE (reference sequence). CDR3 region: CASSLGTGSSTGELFF. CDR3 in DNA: TGTGCCAGCAGCTTGGGGACAGGGTCTAGCACCGGGGAGCTGTTTTTT.